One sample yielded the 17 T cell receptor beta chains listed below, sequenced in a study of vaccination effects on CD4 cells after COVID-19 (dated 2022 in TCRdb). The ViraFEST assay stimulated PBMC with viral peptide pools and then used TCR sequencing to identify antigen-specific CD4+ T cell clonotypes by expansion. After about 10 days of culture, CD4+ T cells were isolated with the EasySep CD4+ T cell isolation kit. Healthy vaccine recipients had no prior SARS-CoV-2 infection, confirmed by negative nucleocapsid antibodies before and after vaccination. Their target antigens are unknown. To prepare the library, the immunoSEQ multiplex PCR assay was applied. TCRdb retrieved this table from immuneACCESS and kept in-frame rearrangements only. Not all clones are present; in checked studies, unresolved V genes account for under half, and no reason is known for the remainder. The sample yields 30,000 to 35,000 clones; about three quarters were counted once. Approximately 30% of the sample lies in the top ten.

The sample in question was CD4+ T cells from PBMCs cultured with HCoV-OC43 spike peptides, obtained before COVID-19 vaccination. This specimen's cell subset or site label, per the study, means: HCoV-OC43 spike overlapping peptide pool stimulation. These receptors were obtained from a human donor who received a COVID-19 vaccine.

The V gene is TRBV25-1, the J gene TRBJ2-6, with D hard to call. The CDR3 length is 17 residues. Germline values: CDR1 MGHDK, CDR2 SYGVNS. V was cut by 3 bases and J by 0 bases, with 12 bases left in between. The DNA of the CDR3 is TGTGCCAGCAGTGACCGGTTAGGCCGCTCTGGGGCCAACGTCCTGACTTTC. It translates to CASSDRLGRSGANVLTF.

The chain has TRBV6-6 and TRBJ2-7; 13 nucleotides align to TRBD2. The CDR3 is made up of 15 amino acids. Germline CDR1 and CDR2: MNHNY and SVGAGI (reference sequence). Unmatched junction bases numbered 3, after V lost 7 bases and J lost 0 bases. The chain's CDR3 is CASTGTSGNSYEQYF. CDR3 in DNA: TGTGCCAGCACCGGGACTAGCGGGAACTCCTACGAGCAGTACTTC.

CDR3 bases: TGTGCCAGCAGCTTAGGGGGCTCTGGGGCCAACGTCCTGACTTTC. Translated, it gives CASSLGGSGANVLTF. The J gene is TRBJ2-6, the V gene TRBV7-2, with unresolved D. CDR3 size: 15 residues. The germline V gene has CDR1 SGHTA and CDR2 FQGNSA. Trimming shortened V by 1 base and J by 0 bases, and 4 bases separated the two germline ends.

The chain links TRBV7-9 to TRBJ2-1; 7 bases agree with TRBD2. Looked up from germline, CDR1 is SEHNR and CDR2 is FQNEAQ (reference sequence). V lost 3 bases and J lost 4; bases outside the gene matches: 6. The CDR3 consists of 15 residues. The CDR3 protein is CASSFVRGTYNEQFF. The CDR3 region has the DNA TGTGCCAGCAGCTTTGTGCGGGGGACTTACAATGAGCAGTTCTTC.

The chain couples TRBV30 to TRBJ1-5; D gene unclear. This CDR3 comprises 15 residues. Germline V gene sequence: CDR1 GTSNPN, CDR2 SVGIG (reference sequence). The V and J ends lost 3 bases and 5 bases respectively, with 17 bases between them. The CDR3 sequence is CAWSPLATFDQPQHF. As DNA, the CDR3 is TGTGCCTGGAGCCCCCTAGCGACATTTGATCAGCCCCAGCATTTT.

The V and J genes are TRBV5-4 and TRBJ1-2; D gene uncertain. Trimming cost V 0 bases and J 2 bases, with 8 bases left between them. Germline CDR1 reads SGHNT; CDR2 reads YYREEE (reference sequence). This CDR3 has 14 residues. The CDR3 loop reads CASSLEPGNYGYTF. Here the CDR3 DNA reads TGTGCCAGCAGCTTGGAACCTGGGAACTATGGCTACACCTTC.

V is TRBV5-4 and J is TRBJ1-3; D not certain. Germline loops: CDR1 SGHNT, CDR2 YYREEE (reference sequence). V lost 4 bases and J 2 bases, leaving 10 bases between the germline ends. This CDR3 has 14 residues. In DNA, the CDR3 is TGTGCCAGCAGCGTTGGGAGCGCTGGAAACACCATATATTTT. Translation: CASSVGSAGNTIYF.

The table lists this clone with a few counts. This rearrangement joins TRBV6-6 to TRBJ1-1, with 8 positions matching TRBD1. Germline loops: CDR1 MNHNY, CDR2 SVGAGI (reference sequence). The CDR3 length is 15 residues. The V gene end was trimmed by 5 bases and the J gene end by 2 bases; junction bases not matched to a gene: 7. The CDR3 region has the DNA TGTGCCAGCAGTCCCGACAGGGGATCAAACACTGAAGCTTTCTTT. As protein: CASSPDRGSNTEAFF.

CDR3 nucleotides: TGTGCTAGTGGTTTTGGGGCAGGGAAAGAGACCCAGTACTTC. Translated, it gives CASGFGAGKETQYF. The gene calls are TRBV12-5 and TRBJ2-5; perhaps TRBD1 as D (5 bases). V was clipped by 3 bases and J by 3 bases, with 11 bases between them. The CDR3 extends over 14 amino acids. Germline CDR1 reads LGHNT; CDR2 reads FRNRAP.

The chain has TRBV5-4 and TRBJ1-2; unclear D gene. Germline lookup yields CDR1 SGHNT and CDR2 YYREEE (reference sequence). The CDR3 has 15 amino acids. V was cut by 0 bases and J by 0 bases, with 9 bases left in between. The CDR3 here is CASSLGADPNYGYTF. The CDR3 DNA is TGTGCCAGCAGCTTGGGGGCAGACCCTAACTATGGCTACACCTTC. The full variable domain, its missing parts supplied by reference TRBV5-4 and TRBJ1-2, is ETGVTQSPTHLIKTRGQQVTLRCSSQSGHNTVSWYQQALGQGPQFIFQYYREEENGRGNFPPRFSGLQFPNYSSELNVNALELDDSALYLCASSLGADPNYGYTFGSGTRLTVV.

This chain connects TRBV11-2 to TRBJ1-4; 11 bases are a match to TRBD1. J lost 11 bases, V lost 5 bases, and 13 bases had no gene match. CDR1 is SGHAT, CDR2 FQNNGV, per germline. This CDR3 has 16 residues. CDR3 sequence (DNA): TGTGCCAGCAGCCCGGACAGGGGGCGTAGGCACGACAAACTGTTTTTT. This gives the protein CASSPDRGRRHDKLFF. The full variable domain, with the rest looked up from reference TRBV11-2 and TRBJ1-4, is EAGVAQSPRYKIIEKRQSVAFWCNPISGHATLYWYQQILGQGPKLLIQFQNNGVVDDSQLPKDRFSAERLKGVDSTLKIQPAKLEDSAVYLCASSPDRGRRHDKLFFGSGTQLSVL.

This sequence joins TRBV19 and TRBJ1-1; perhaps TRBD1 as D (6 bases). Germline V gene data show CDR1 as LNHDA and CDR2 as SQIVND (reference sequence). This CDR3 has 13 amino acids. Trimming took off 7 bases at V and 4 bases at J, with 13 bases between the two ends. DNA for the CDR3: TGTGCCAGTACCCGCCGGGGGCTCACTGAAGCTTTCTTT. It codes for CASTRRGLTEAFF.

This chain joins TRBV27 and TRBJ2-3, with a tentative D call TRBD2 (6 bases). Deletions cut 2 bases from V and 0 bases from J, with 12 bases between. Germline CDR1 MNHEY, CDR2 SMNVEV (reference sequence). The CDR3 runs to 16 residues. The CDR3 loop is CASSLRRGSSTDTQYF. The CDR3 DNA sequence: TGTGCCAGCAGTTTAAGGCGGGGATCTAGCACAGATACGCAGTATTTT.

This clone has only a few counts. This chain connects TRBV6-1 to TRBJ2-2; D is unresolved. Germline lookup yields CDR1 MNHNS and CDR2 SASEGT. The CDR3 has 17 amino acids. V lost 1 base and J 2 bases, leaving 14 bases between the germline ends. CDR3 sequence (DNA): TGTGCCAGCAGTGAAGTCCCCCCCCTTGATAACACCGGGGAGCTGTTTTTT. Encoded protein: CASSEVPPLDNTGELFF.

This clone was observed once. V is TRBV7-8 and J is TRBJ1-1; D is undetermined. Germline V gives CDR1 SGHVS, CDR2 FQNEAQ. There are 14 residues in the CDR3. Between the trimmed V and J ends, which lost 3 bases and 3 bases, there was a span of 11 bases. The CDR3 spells CASSLFRRDTEAFF. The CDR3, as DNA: TGTGCCAGCAGCTTGTTTCGGAGGGACACTGAAGCTTTCTTT.

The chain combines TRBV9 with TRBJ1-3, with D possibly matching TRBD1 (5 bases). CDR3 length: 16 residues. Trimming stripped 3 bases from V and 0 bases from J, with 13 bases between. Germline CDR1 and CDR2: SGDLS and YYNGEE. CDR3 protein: CASSGDGGSSGNTIYF. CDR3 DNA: TGTGCCAGCAGCGGAGACGGGGGTAGCTCTGGAAACACCATATATTTT.

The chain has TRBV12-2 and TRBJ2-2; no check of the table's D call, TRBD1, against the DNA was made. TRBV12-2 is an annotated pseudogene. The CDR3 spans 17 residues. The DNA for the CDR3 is TGTGCAAGTCGCCTAACCCACGGGACAGGGGTTGCCGGGGAGCTGTTTTTT. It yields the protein CASRLTHGTGVAGELFF.